These 18 T cell receptor beta chains share one sample of origin, sequenced in a study of T cell repertoires in cytomegalovirus infection. Each CDR3 protein gets one entry after TCRdb re-called the reads with MiXCR. The sample includes about 210,000 distinct CDR3 sequences, roughly 6.5% of them seen just once. Sequenced material: PBMCs. The receptors come from a human donor in good health (CMV status not recorded). Some clones in this sample may be carry-over from other donors' samples.

This clonotype was recorded many times. The chain is built from TRBV19 and TRBJ2-7; TRBD1 is a possible D gene (5 bases). CDR1 is LNHDA, CDR2 SQIVND, per germline (reference sequence). The CDR3 sequence is 14 residues long. Trimming removed 5 bases from V and 3 bases from J, with 14 bases in between. CDR3 nucleotides: TGTGCCAGTAGTGGTGGACACGGTAGCTACGAGCAGTACTTC. Its translation is CASSGGHGSYEQYF. The complete variable domain, with remaining parts taken from reference TRBV19 and TRBJ2-7, reads DGGITQSPKYLFRKEGQNVTLSCEQNLNHDAMYWYRQDPGQGLRLIYYSQIVNDFQKGDIAEGYSVSREKKESFPLTVTSAQKNPTAFYLCASSGGHGSYEQYFGPGTRLTVT.

In its sample, this clonotype was seen a few times. The genes are TRBV20-1 and TRBJ1-5; TRBD1 matches at 9 bases. The CDR3 loop spans 15 amino acids. V lost 6 bases to trimming and J lost 6 bases; unmatched junction nucleotides: 12. The germline V gene encodes CDR1 DFQATT and CDR2 SNEGSKA (reference sequence). The CDR3 region is CSAGQGRGWSQPQHF. In DNA form, the CDR3 reads TGCAGTGCGGGACAGGGTCGGGGTTGGAGTCAGCCCCAGCATTTT.

This clonotype was seen ten or more times. The chain is built from TRBV7-2 and TRBJ1-4; weak D call: TRBD1 (5 bases). Germline V gene sequence: CDR1 SGHTA, CDR2 FQGNSA. V lost 2 bases and J 6 bases, leaving 13 bases between the germline ends. This CDR3 contains 15 residues. CDR3 DNA sequence: TGTGCCAGCAGCTTACAGGGACGGAGCGATGAAAAACTGTTTTTT. Encoded protein: CASSLQGRSDEKLFF.

On this clonotype itself: A much larger clone differs by one base, so this may be a read error. CDR3: CACSLNGAATEAFF. CDR3 coding DNA: TGTGCCTGCAGTCTGAATGGAGCGGCCACTGAAGCTTTCTTT. The rearrangement joins TRBV28 to TRBJ1-1; D not resolved. Germline V CDR1 and CDR2: MDHEN, SYDVKM. This CDR3 spans 14 amino acids. Full variable domain (missing parts from reference TRBV28 and TRBJ1-1): DVKVTQSSRYLVKRTGEKVFLECVQDMDHENMFWYRQDPGLGLRLIYFSYDVKMKEKGDIPEGYSVSREKKERFSLILESASTNQTSMYLCACSLNGAATEAFFGQGTRLTVV.

This clonotype has at least ten counts. CDR3 coding DNA: TGTGCCAGCAGCGAAAGCGGGGGGGTCACAGATACGCAGTATTTT. Amino acid sequence: CASSESGGVTDTQYF. The chain joins TRBV7-2 to TRBJ2-3, with 10 bases aligning to TRBD2. With 5 bases clipped from V and 2 bases from J, the junction kept 4 bases outside the gene matches. The V gene's germline CDR1 is SGHTA and CDR2 FQGNSA. This CDR3 comprises 15 residues.

This clonotype was picked up many times. The chain links TRBV3-1 to TRBJ2-1; TRBD2 matches 9 bases. This CDR3 contains 14 residues. V lost 5 bases to trimming and J lost 9 bases; unmatched junction nucleotides: 8. Germline lookup yields CDR1 LGHDT and CDR2 YNNKEL (reference sequence). In DNA form, the CDR3 reads TGTGCCAGCAGCAGGGGGCGGGGGGGCGGTGAGCAGTTCTTC. Translated, it gives CASSRGRGGGEQFF.

There are many counts of this clonotype. The CDR3 nucleotides are TGTGCCAGCAGCTTATGGATTGCAGAGACATCGGCAGGTGGCGGGGAGCTGTTTTTT. This sequence encodes CASSLWIAETSAGGGELFF. The V gene is TRBV7-2, the J gene TRBJ2-2; unclear D gene. Germline CDR1 reads SGHTA; CDR2 reads FQGNSA. This CDR3 has 19 residues. V gave up 2 bases and J gave up 7 bases, with 26 bases separating them.

This clonotype was counted many times. The J gene is TRBJ2-3, the V gene TRBV20-1, with D possibly matching TRBD2 (6 bases). The V and J ends lost 3 bases and 6 bases respectively, with 13 bases between them. CDR1 is DFQATT, CDR2 SNEGSKA, per germline (reference sequence). CDR3 length: 13 residues. CDR3: CSASGTLEDTQYF. The CDR3 DNA reads TGCAGTGCTAGCGGGACTTTGGAGGATACGCAGTATTTT.

Many counts were recorded for this clonotype. The J gene is TRBJ2-3, the V gene TRBV7-6; D gene uncertain. Trimming removed 1 base from V and 2 bases from J, with 16 bases in between. The CDR3 covers 17 residues. Per the germline V gene, CDR1 is SGHVS and CDR2 is FNYEAQ. In nucleotides, the CDR3 is TGTGCCAGCAGCTTAGGACTTGGACGGAGAACCACAGATACGCAGTATTTT. It translates to CASSLGLGRRTTDTQYF.

V gene TRBV29-1 combines with J gene TRBJ1-2; 8 nucleotides match TRBD1. The CDR3 consists of 13 residues. Germline CDR1 is SQVTM and CDR2 is ANQGSEA. V lost 3 bases and J lost 8; bases outside the gene matches: 8. The CDR3 bases are TGCAGCGTTGAGGGACAGGACGGACCGGGCTACACCTTC. Translated, it gives CSVEGQDGPGYTF. Using reference TRBV29-1 and TRBJ1-2 for the parts outside the CDR3, the full variable domain is SAVISQKPSRDICQRGTSLTIQCQVDSQVTMMFWYRQQPGQSLTLIATANQGSEATYESGFVIDKFPISRPNLTFSTLTVSNMSPEDSSIYLCSVEGQDGPGYTFGSGTRLTVV.

This clonotype was detected ten times or more. The V call is TRBV11-2, the J call TRBJ2-7; 7 bases align to TRBD1. Germline trimming cut 3 bases from V and 4 bases from J; bases unmatched to any gene: 6. This CDR3 is built from 14 residues. The germline gives CDR1 SGHAT, CDR2 FQNNGV. The CDR3 sequence is CASSFTRDSYEQYF. CDR3 coding DNA: TGTGCCAGCAGCTTTACCCGGGACAGTTACGAGCAGTACTTC.

This clonotype was picked up many times. The rearrangement uses TRBV5-6 and TRBJ1-5; the D is unclear. Germline V gene lookup returns CDR1 SGHDT and CDR2 YYEEEE. This CDR3 region has 15 residues. Trimming pared 2 bases from V and 5 bases from J, leaving 14 bases between. In DNA form, the CDR3 reads TGTGCCAGCAGCTTCACGGAGACACCAGATCAGCCCCAGCATTTT. Protein sequence: CASSFTETPDQPQHF.

This clonotype was recorded many times. The rearrangement uses TRBV20-1 and TRBJ2-5; D is perhaps TRBD1 (6 bases). Germline CDR1 reads DFQATT; CDR2 reads SNEGSKA (reference sequence). This CDR3 spans 14 amino acids. V lost 2 bases to trimming and J lost 5 bases, with 15 bases between them. CDR3 residues: CSARKGRGAETQYF. In DNA, the CDR3 is TGCAGTGCTAGAAAGGGCAGGGGAGCGGAGACCCAGTACTTC.

Comments on this clonotype: A junction end diverges from the germline sequence, so it may reflect a read error. V usage is TRBV3-1 and J usage is TRBJ1-1; no clear D gene. Germline values: CDR1 LGHDT, CDR2 YNNKEL (reference sequence). The CDR3 extends over 13 amino acids. CDR3 protein: CASGQGPNTEAFF. In DNA form, the CDR3 reads TGTGCCAGCGGCCAAGGTCCGAACACTGAAGCTTTCTTT.

The rearrangement uses TRBV30 and TRBJ1-5, with D unresolved. The length of the CDR3 is 13 residues. Germline loops: CDR1 GTSNPN, CDR2 SVGIG (reference sequence). Trimming stripped 2 bases from V and 5 bases from J, with 10 bases between. This CDR3 reads CAWSMAADQPQHF. CDR3 bases: TGTGCCTGGAGTATGGCAGCCGATCAGCCCCAGCATTTT. Combining the CDR3 with reference TRBV30 and TRBJ1-5 gives the whole variable domain SQTIHQWPATLVQPVGSPLSLECTVEGTSNPNLYWYRQAAGRGLQLLFYSVGIGQISSEVPQNLSASRPQDRQFILSSKKLLLSDSGFYLCAWSMAADQPQHFGDGTRLSIL.

The chain employs TRBV6-6 and TRBJ1-6; 8 nucleotides agree with TRBD1. The CDR3 is made up of 18 amino acids. CDR1 is MNHNY and CDR2 is SVGAGI in the germline V gene (reference sequence). V shed 2 bases, J shed 7 bases, and the junction held 13 bases outside the gene matches. DNA for the CDR3: TGTGCCAGCAGTTACGCCACAAATGGACAGGGTAGAAATTCACCCCTCCACTTT. It encodes CASSYATNGQGRNSPLHF.

The chain employs TRBV7-6 and TRBJ2-3; 12 bases agree with TRBD2. This CDR3 contains 15 residues. Germline V gives CDR1 SGHVS, CDR2 FNYEAQ. V trimming: 5 bases; J trimming: 7 bases; junction bases outside the gene matches: 7. The CDR3 region is CASSPIGLAGYTQYF. The CDR3, as DNA: TGTGCCAGCAGCCCGATCGGACTAGCGGGATATACGCAGTATTTT.

This clonotype was seen ten or more times. The chain has TRBV19 and TRBJ1-1; no reliable D call. V shed 3 bases and J shed 4 bases, with 21 bases lying between them. Germline-derived CDR1 and CDR2 are LNHDA and SQIVND (reference sequence). This CDR3 contains 17 residues. The CDR3 protein is CASSIPGSPADGTEAFF. The DNA for the CDR3 is TGTGCCAGTAGTATCCCGGGCTCCCCCGCCGATGGCACTGAAGCTTTCTTT.